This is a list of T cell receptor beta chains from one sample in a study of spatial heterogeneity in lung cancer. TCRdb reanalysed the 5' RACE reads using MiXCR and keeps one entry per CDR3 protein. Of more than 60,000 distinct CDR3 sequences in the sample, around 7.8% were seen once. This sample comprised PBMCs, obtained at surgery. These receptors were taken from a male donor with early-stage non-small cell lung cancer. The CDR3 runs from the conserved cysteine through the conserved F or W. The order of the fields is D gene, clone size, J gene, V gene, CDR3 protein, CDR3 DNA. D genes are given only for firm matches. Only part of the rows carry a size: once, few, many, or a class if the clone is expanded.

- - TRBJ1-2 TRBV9 CASSPPTLDF TGTGCCAGCAGCCCCCCAACCCTAGACTTC
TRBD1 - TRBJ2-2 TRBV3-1 CASSRRTGESGELFF TGTGCCAGCAGCCGCAGGACAGGGGAGTCCGGGGAGCTGTTTTTT
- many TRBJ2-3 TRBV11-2 CASSQTRTGADTQYF TGTGCCAGCAGCCAAACTAGGACGGGGGCAGATACGCAGTATTTT
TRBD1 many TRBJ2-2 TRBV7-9 CASSLRQGINTGELFF TGTGCCAGCAGCCTACGACAGGGAATAAACACCGGGGAGCTGTTTTTT
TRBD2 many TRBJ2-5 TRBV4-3 CASSPGTSGKWSGETQYF TGCGCCAGCAGCCCCGGGACTAGCGGGAAATGGTCGGGAGAGACCCAGTACTTC
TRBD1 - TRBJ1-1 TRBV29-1 CSVADREDTEAFF TGCAGCGTTGCCGACAGGGAGGACACTGAAGCTTTCTTT
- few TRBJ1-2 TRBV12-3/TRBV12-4 CASSSETTNYGYTF TGTGCCAGCAGTTCGGAGACGACTAACTATGGCTACACCTTC
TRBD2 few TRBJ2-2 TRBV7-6 CASSSNPGLGTGELFF TGTGCCAGCAGCTCCAACCCGGGACTAGGGACCGGGGAGCTGTTTTTT
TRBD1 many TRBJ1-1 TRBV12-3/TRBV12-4 CASSTGANTEAFF TGTGCCAGCAGTACAGGGGCGAACACTGAAGCTTTCTTT
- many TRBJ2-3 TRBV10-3 CAISRDLTDTQYF TGTGCCATCAGCCGGGACCTCACAGATACGCAGTATTTT
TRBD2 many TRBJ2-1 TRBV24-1 CATRATSGSYNEQFF TGTGCCACCAGGGCCACTAGCGGGAGCTACAATGAGCAGTTCTTC
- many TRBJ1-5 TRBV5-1 CASSLDTGNQPQHF TGCGCCAGCAGCTTGGATACGGGGAATCAGCCCCAGCATTTT
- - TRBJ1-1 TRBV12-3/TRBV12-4 CASKGRTEAFF TGTGCCAGCAAGGGGCGGACTGAAGCTTTCTTT
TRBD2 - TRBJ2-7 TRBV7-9 CASSSSRALLATISYEQYF TGTGCCAGCAGCTCATCCCGCGCCCTACTAGCGACCATTTCCTACGAGCAGTACTTC
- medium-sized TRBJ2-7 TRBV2 CASSDGHRSYEQYF TGTGCCAGCAGTGATGGGCACCGATCCTACGAGCAGTACTTC
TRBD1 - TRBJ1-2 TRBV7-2 CASSIAGTGAGSNYGYTF TGTGCCAGCAGCATTGCCGGGACAGGGGCCGGGAGTAACTATGGCTACACCTTC
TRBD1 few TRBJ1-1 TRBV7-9 CASSRGTVSEAFF TGTGCCAGCAGCCGGGGGACAGTATCTGAAGCTTTCTTT
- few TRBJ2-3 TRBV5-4 CASSSSRVDTQYF TGTGCCAGCAGCTCCTCGCGGGTAGATACGCAGTATTTT
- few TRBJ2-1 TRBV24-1 CATSDRRTGSSYNEQFF TGTGCCACCAGTGATCGTAGGACGGGAAGCTCCTACAATGAGCAGTTCTTC
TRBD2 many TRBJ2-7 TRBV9 CASSPTGGASYEQYF TGTGCCAGCAGCCCCACGGGGGGGGCCTCCTACGAGCAGTACTTC
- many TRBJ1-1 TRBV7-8 CASSSLQRPNTEAFF TGTGCCAGCAGCTCGCTACAGAGGCCAAACACTGAAGCTTTCTTT
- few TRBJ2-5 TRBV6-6 CASSFYTKETQYF TGTGCCAGCAGTTTTTATACCAAAGAGACCCAGTACTTC
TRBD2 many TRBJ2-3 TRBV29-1 CSVGLAGVGDTQYF TGCAGCGTTGGGCTAGCGGGAGTTGGAGATACGCAGTATTTT
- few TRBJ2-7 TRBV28 CASSSFLSYEQYF TGTGCCAGCAGTTCCTTCCTCTCCTACGAGCAGTACTTC
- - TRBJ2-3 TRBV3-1 CASSQDPDTQYF TGTGCCAGCAGCCAAGATCCTGATACGCAGTATTTT
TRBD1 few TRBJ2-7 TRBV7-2 CASSSDRARSYEQYF TGTGCCAGCAGCTCGGACAGGGCCCGATCCTACGAGCAGTACTTC
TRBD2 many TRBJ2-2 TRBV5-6 CASSLAGLAGWTGELFF TGTGCCAGCAGCTTGGCCGGGCTAGCGGGATGGACCGGGGAGCTGTTTTTT
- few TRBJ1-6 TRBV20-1 CSARDRAQSYNSPLHF TGCAGTGCTAGAGATAGGGCTCAGAGTTATAATTCACCCCTCCACTTT
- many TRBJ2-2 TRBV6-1 CAGRRHTGELFF TGTGCCGGACGGCGTCACACCGGGGAGCTGTTTTTT
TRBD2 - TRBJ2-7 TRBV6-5 CASRDTPGGEQYF TGTGCCAGCAGGGACACTCCGGGGGGCGAGCAGTACTTC
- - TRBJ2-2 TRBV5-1 CASSLGETTGELFF TGCGCCAGCAGCTTGGGGGAGACTACCGGGGAGCTGTTTTTT
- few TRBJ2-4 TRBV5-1 CASSPPSGKNIQYF TGCGCCAGCAGCCCCCCGAGCGGCAAAAACATTCAGTACTTC
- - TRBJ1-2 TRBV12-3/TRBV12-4 CASSSNTRNYGYTF TGTGCCAGCAGTTCCAATACTCGGAACTATGGCTACACCTTC
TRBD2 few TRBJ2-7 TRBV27 CASSRTSGRAYEQYF TGTGCCAGCAGTCGGACTAGCGGGAGGGCCTACGAGCAGTACTTC
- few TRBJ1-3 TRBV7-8 CASSQDFGGNTIYF TGTGCCAGCAGCCAAGACTTTGGGGGAAACACCATATATTTT
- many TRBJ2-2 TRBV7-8 CASSHSAGELFF TGTGCCAGCAGCCATTCTGCCGGGGAGCTGTTTTTT
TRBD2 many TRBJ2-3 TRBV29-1 CSVGRAGVVDTQYF TGCAGCGTTGGACGAGCGGGAGTCGTAGATACGCAGTATTTT
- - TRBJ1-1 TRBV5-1 CASSLLKESEAFF TGCGCCAGCAGCTTACTGAAAGAAAGTGAAGCTTTCTTT
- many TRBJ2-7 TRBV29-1 CSFLTDHEQYF TGCAGCTTCTTGACAGACCACGAGCAGTACTTC
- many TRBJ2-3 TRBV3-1 CASSQTPPGGGASDTQYF TGTGCCAGCAGCCAAACCCCTCCCGGGGGAGGTGCTTCAGATACGCAGTATTTT
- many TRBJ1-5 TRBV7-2 CASSPTGFGNQPQHF TGTGCCAGCAGCCCCACAGGGTTCGGCAATCAGCCCCAGCATTTT
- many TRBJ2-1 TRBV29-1 CSGLFYNEQFF TGCAGCGGTCTTTTCTACAATGAGCAGTTCTTC
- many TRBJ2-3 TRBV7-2 CASSRVGGPTDTQYF TGTGCCAGCAGCCGCGTTGGGGGTCCCACAGATACGCAGTATTTT
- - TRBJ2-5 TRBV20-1 CSASVGEETQYF TGCAGTGCTAGCGTGGGGGAAGAGACCCAGTACTTC
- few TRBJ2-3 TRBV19 CASSIFVGRGADTQYF TGTGCCAGTAGTATTTTCGTCGGGAGAGGGGCAGATACGCAGTATTTT
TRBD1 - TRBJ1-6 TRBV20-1 CSASLGQGPGPLHF TGCAGTGCTAGCCTGGGACAGGGCCCTGGGCCCCTCCACTTT
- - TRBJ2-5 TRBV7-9 CASSLSPPGAGIDLLETQYF TGTGCCAGCAGCTTAAGCCCCCCTGGGGCAGGTATCGATCTATTGGAGACCCAGTACTTC
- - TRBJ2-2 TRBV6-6 CASSTLGAGELFF TGTGCCAGCAGTACACTGGGGGCCGGGGAGCTGTTTTTT